The clone carrying this T cell receptor (beta chain) was observed a few times. Its target is unknown. The source of the sample is a study of identical twins. General study points: Invariant T cells like MAIT and iNKT could partly confound the zero-insertion analyses. Model-predicted out-of-frame TCR alpha sharing fell below observed values in monozygotic twins.

Template switching introduced a universal primer site, and the cDNA bore unique molecular identifiers. TCRdb reprocessed the 5' RACE reads via MiXCR and lists one record per CDR3 protein. The table shows a few hundred thousand distinct CDR3 sequences, with 9.6% occurring only once. This sample also appeared in a second study, on yellow fever vaccine responses in identical twins.

Sequenced material: PBMCs. This TCR derives from a woman under 30 in good health.

The CDR3 protein is CASSPWTSSYETQYF. DNA of the CDR3: TGCGCCAGCAGCCCTTGGACTAGCAGTTATGAGACCCAGTACTTC. The chain carries TRBV5-1 and TRBJ2-5; 8 bases are a match to TRBD2. The V and J ends lost 4 bases and 5 bases, in that order; junction bases with no gene match: 10. CDR1 is SGHRS, CDR2 YFSETQ, per germline. The CDR3 loop spans 15 amino acids.